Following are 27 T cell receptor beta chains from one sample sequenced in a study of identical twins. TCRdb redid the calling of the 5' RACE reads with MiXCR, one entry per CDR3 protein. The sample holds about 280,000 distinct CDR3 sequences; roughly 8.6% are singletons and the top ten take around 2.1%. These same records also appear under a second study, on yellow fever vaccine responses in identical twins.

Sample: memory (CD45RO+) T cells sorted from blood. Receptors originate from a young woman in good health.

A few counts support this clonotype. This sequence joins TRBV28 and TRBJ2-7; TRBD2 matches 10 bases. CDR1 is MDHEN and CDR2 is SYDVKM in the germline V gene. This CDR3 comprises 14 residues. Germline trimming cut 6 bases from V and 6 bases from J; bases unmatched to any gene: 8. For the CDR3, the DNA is TGTGCCAGCAGCCAGGGGACTAGCGTGGGCGAGCAGTACGTC. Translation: CASSQGTSVGEQYV.

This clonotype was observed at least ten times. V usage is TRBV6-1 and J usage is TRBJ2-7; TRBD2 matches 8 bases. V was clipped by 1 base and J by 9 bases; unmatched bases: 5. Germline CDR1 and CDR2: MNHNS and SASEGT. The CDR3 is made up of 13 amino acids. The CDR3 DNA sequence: TGTGCCAGCAGTGAAGGGGGGACTAGTGCGCAGTACGTC. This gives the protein CASSEGGTSAQYV.

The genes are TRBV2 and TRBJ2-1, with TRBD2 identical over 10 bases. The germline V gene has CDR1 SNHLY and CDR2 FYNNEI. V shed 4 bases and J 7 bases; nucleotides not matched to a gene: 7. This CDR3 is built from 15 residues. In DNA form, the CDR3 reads TGTGCCAGCAGTGCGACTAGCGGGCCAAGGAATGAGCAGTTCTTC. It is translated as CASSATSGPRNEQFF.

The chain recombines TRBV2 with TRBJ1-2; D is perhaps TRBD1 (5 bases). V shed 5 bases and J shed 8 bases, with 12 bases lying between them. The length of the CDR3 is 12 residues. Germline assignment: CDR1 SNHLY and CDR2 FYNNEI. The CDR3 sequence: CASSRRDGGYTF. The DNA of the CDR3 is TGTGCCAGCAGTCGGAGGGACGGGGGCTACACCTTC.

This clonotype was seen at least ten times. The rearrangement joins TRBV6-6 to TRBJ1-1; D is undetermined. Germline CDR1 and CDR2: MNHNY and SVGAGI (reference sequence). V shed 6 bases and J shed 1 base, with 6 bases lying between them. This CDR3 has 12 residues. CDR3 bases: TGTGCCAGCAGCACCAGGAACACTGAAGCTTTCTTT. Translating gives CASSTRNTEAFF.

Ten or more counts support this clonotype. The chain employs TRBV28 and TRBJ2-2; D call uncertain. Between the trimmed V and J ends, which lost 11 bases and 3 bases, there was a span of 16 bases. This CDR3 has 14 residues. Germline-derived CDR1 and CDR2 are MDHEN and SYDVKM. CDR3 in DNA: TGTGCCGCCTTCCAGTCCGGATACACCGGGGAGCTGTTTTTT. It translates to CAAFQSGYTGELFF.

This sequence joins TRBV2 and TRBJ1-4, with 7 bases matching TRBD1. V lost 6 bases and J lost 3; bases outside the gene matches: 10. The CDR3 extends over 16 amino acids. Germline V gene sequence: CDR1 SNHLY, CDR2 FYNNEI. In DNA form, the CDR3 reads TGTGCCAGCAGCGCTGACAGGGCTTCGGCTAATGAAAAACTGTTTTTT. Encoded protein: CASSADRASANEKLFF.

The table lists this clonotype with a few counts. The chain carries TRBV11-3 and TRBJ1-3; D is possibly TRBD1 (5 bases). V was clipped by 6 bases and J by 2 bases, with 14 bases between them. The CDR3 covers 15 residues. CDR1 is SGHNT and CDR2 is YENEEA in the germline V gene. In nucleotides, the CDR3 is TGTGCCAGCAGGGCCTTCGGGACGCCTGGAAACACCATATATTTT. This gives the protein CASRAFGTPGNTIYF.

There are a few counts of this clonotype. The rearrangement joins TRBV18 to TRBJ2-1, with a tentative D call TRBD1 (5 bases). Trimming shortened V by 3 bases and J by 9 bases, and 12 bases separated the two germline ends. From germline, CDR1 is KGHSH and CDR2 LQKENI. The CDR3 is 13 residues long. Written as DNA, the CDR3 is TGTGCCAGCTCACCGACAGCACCCGGTGAGCAGTTCTTC. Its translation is CASSPTAPGEQFF.

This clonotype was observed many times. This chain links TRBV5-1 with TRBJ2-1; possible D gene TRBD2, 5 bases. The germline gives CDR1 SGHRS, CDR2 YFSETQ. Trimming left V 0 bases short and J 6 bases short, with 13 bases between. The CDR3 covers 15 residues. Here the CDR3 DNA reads TGCGCCAGCAGCTTGGCCCGGGGTAGAGGCAATGAGCAGTTCTTC. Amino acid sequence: CASSLARGRGNEQFF. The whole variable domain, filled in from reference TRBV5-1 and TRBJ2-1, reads KAGVTQTPRYLIKTRGQQVTLSCSPISGHRSVSWYQQTPGQGLQFLFEYFSETQRNKGNFPGRFSGRQFSNSRSEMNVSTLELGDSALYLCASSLARGRGNEQFFGPGTRLTVL.

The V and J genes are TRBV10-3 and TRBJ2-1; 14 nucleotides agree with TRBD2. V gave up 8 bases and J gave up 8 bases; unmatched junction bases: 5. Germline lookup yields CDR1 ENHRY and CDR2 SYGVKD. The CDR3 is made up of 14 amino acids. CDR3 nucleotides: TGTGCCATCGGGGGGACTAGCGGGGGCGATGAGCAGTTCTTC. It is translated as CAIGGTSGGDEQFF.

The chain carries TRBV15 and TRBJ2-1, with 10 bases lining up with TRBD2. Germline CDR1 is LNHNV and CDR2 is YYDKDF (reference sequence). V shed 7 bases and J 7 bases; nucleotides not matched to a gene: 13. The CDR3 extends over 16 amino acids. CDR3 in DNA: TGTGCCACCACCTCAGGTGAAACTAGCGGGATGAATGAGCAGTTCTTC. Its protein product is CATTSGETSGMNEQFF.

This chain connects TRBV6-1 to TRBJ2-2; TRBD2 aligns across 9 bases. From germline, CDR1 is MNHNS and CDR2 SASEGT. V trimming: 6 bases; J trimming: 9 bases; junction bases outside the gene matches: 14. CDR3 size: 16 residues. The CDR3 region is CASRTIGGGGVRELFF. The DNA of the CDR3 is TGTGCCAGCAGAACTATTGGCGGGGGGGGTGTTCGGGAGCTGTTTTTT.

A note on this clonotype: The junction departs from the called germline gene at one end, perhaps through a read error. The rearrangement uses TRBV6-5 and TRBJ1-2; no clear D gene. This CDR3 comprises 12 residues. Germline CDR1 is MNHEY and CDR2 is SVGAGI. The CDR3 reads CASSSKAYDYTF. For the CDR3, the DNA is TGTGCCAGCAGTTCTAAAGCCTATGACTACACCTTC.

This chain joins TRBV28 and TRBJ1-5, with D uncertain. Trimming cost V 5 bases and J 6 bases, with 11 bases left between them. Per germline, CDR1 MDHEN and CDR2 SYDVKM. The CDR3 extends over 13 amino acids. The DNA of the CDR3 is TGTGCCAGCAGTAGGACCAGGTTTCAGCCCCAGCATTTT. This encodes CASSRTRFQPQHF.

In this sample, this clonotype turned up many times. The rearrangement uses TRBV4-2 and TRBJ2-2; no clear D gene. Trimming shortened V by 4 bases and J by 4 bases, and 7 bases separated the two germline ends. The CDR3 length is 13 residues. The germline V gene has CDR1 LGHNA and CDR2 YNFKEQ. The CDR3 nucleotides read TGTGCCAGCAGCCTTACTTCCACCGGGGAGCTGTTTTTT. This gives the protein CASSLTSTGELFF.

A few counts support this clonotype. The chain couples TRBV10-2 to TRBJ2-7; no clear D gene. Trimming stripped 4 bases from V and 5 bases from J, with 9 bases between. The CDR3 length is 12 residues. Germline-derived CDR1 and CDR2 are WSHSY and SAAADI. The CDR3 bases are TGCGCCAGCAGTGTTTCGACCAACGAGCAGTACTTC. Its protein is CASSVSTNEQYF.

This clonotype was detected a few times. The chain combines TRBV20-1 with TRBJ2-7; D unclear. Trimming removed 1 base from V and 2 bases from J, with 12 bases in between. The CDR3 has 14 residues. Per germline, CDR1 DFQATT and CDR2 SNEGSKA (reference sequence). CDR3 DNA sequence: TGCAGTGCTAGAGGGGGAACCTTTCCCTACGAGCAGTACTTC. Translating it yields CSARGGTFPYEQYF.

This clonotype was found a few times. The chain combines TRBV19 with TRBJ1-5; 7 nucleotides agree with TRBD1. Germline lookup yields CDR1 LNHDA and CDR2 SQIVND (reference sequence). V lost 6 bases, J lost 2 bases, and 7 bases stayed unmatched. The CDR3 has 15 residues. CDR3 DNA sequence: TGTGCCAGTAGCACGGTAGACAGGGGCAATCAGCCCCAGCATTTT. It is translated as CASSTVDRGNQPQHF.

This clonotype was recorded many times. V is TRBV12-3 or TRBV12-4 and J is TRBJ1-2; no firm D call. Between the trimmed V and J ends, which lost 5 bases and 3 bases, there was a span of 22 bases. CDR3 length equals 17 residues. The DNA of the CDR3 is TGTGCCAGCAGTCCGAGCGGGGTACTCCGCCTGGACTATGGCTACACCTTC. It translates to CASSPSGVLRLDYGYTF.

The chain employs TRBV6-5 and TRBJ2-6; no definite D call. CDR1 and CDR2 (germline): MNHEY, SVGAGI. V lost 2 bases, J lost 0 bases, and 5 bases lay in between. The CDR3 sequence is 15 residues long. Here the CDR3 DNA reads TGTGCCAGCAGTTACGACAACTCTGGGGCCAACGTCCTGACTTTC. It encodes CASSYDNSGANVLTF.

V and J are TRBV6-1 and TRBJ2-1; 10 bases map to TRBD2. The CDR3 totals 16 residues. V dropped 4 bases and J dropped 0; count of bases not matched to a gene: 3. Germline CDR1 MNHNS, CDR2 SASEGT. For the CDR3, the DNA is TGTGCCAGCAGTGTTAGCGGGGGGTTCTCCTACAATGAGCAGTTCTTC. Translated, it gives CASSVSGGFSYNEQFF.

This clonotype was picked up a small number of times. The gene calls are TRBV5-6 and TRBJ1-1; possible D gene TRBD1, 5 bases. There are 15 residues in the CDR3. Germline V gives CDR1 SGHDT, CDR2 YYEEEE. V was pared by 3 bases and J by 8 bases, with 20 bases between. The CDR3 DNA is TGTGCCAGCAGCTCTATTACGCCGAACCGACAGGAAGCTTTCTTT. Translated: CASSSITPNRQEAFF. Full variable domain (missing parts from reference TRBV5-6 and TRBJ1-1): DAGVTQSPTHLIKTRGQQVTLRCSPKSGHDTVSWYQQALGQGPQFIFQYYEEEERQRGNFPDRFSGHQFPNYSSELNVNALLLGDSALYLCASSSITPNRQEAFFGQGTRLTVV.

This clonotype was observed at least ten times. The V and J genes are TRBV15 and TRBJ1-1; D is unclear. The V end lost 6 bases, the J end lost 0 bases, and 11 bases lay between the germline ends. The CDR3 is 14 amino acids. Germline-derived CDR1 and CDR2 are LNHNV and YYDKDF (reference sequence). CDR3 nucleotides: TGTGCCACCAGTAGACTCCTTATGAACACTGAAGCTTTCTTT. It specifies CATSRLLMNTEAFF.

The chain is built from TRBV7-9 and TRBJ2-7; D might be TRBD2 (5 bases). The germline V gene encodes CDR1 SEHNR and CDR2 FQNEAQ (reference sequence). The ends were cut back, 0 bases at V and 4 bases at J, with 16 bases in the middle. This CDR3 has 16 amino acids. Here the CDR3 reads CASSLAPLDSGYEQYF. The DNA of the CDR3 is TGTGCCAGCAGCTTAGCGCCTCTAGATTCGGGGTACGAGCAGTACTTC.

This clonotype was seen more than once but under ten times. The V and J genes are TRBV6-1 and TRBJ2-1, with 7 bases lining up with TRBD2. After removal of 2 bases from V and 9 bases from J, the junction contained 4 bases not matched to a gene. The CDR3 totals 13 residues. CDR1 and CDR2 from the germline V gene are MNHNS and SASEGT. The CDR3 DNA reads TGTGCCAGCAGTGAACGGGAGGCTGGTGAGCAGTTCTTC. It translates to CASSEREAGEQFF.

Written as DNA, the CDR3 is TGCGCCAGCAGCCCACGGAGCTGGGACTCTGGGGCCAACGTCCTGACTTTC. As protein: CASSPRSWDSGANVLTF. The V call is TRBV4-1, the J call TRBJ2-6; D unclear. The V and J ends lost 4 bases and 0 bases respectively, with 13 bases between them. CDR1 is MGHRA, CDR2 YSYEKL, per germline. The CDR3 length is 17 residues.